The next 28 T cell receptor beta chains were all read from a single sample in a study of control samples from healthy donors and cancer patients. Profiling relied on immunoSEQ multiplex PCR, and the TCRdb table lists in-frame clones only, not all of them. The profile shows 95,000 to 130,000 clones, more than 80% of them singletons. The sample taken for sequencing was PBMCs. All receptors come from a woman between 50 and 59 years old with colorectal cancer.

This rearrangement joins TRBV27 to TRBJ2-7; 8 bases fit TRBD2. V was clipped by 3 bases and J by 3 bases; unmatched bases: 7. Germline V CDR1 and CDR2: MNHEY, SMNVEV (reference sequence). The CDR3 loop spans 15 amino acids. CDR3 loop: CASSLELAAHYEQYF. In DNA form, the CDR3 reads TGTGCCAGCAGTTTGGAACTAGCGGCCCACTACGAGCAGTACTTC.

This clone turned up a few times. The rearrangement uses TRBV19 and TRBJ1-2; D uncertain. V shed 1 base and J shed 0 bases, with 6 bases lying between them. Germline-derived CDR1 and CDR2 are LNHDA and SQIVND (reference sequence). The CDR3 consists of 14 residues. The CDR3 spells CASSIVGANYGYTF. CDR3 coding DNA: TGTGCCAGTAGTATAGTTGGGGCTAACTATGGCTACACCTTC. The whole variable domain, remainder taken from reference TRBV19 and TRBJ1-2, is DGGITQSPKYLFRKEGQNVTLSCEQNLNHDAMYWYRQDPGQGLRLIYYSQIVNDFQKGDIAEGYSVSREKKESFPLTVTSAQKNPTAFYLCASSIVGANYGYTFGSGTRLTVV.

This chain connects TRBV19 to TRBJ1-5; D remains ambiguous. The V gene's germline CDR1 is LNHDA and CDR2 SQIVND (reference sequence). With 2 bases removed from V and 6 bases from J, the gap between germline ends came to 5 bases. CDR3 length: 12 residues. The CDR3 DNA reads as TGTGCCAGTAGTATATTCGGTCAGCCCCAGCATTTT. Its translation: CASSIFGQPQHF.

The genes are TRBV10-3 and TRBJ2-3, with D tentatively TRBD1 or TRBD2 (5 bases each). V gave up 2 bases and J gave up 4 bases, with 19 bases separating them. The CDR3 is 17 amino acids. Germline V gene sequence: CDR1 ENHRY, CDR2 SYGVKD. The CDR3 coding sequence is TGTGCCATCAGTGAGGGACAAGCTGGGAGTGTGGCAGATACGCAGTATTTT. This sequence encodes CAISEGQAGSVADTQYF.

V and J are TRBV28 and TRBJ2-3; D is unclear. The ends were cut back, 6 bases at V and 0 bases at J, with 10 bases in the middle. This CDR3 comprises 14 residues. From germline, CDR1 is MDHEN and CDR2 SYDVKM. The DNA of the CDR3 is TGTGCCAGCAGCACATCTTTAAGCACAGATACGCAGTATTTT. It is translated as CASSTSLSTDTQYF.

CDR3 nucleotide sequence: TGTGCCAGCAGCCCCAGAGCAACTAATGAAAAACTGTTTTTT. Encoded protein: CASSPRATNEKLFF. The chain uses TRBV5-5 and TRBJ1-4; D is unclear. The CDR3 is made up of 14 amino acids. The germline V and J ends were trimmed by 4 bases and 0 bases, with 7 bases remaining between them. The germline V gene encodes CDR1 SGHKS and CDR2 YYEKEE (reference sequence).

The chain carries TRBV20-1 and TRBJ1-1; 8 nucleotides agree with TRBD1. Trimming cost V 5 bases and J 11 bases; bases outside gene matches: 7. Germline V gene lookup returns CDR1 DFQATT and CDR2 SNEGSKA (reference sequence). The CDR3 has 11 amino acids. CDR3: CSAPLDREAFF. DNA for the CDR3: TGCAGTGCTCCACTGGACAGGGAGGCTTTCTTT.

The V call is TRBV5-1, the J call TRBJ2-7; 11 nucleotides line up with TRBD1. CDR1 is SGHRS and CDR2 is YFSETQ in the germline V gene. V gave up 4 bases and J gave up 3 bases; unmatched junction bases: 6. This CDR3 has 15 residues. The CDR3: CASSKGQGDFYEQYF. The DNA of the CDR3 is TGCGCCAGCAGCAAGGGACAGGGGGATTTCTACGAGCAGTACTTC.

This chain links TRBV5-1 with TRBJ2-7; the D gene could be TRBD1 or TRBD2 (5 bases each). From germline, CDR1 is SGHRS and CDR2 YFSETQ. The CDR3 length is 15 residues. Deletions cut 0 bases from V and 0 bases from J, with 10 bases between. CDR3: CASSLVPGSSYEQYF. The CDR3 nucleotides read TGCGCCAGCAGCTTGGTACCAGGGAGCTCCTACGAGCAGTACTTC.

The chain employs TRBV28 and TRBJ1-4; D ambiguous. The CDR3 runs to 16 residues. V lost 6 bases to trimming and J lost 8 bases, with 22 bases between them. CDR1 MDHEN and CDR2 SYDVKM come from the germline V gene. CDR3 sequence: CASSPRRLRKSEKLFF. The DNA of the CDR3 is TGTGCCAGCAGCCCCCGCCGCCTTCGGAAGTCGGAAAAACTGTTTTTT.

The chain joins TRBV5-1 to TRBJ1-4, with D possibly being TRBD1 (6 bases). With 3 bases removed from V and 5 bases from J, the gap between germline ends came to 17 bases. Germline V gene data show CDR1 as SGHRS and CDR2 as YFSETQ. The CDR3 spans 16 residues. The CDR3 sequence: CASSWAEGGRNEKLFF. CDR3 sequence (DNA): TGCGCCAGCAGCTGGGCCGAAGGGGGGCGCAATGAAAAACTGTTTTTT.

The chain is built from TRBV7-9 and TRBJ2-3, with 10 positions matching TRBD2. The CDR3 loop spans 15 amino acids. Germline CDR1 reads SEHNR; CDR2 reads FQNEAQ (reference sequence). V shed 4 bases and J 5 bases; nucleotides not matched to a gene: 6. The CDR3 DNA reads TGTGCCAGCAGCTCCTTAGCGGGAGGTGGAGATACGCAGTATTTT. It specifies CASSSLAGGGDTQYF.

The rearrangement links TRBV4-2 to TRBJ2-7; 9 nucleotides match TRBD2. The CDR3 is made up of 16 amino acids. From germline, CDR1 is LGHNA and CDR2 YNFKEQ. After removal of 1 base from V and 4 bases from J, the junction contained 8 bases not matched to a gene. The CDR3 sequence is CASSQAVWREGYEQYF. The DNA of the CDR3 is TGTGCCAGCAGCCAAGCTGTCTGGCGGGAGGGGTACGAGCAGTACTTC.

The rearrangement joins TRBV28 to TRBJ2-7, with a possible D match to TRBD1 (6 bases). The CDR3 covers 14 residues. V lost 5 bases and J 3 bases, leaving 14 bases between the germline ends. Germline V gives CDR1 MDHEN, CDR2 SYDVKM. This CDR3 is CASSPLVDSYEQYF. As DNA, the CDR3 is TGTGCCAGCAGTCCCCTCGTGGACAGCTACGAGCAGTACTTC.

The CDR3 is CAITSFVDTEAFF. The CDR3 DNA reads as TGTGCCATCACCTCTTTCGTGGACACTGAAGCTTTCTTT. The rearrangement links TRBV10-3 to TRBJ1-1; D gene unclear. V was pared by 7 bases and J by 3 bases, with 12 bases between. This CDR3 has 13 residues. CDR1 is ENHRY and CDR2 is SYGVKD in the germline V gene.

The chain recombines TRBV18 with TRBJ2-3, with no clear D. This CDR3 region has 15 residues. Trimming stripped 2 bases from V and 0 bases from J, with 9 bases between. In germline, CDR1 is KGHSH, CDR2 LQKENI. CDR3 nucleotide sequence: TGTGCCAGCTCACCAACGGCGCAGAGCACAGATACGCAGTATTTT. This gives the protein CASSPTAQSTDTQYF.

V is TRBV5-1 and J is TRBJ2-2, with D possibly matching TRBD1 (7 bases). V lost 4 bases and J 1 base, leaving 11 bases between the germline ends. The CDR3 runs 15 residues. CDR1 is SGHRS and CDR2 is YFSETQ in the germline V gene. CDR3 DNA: TGCGCCAGCAGCCGCGGGACAGTGAACACCGGGGAGCTGTTTTTT. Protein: CASSRGTVNTGELFF.

CDR3 amino acids: CASSLGAPDNQPQHF. The CDR3 coding sequence is TGTGCCAGCAGCTTAGGAGCTCCCGATAATCAGCCCCAGCATTTT. The V gene is TRBV7-8, the J gene TRBJ1-5; no firm D call. This CDR3 has 15 residues. In germline, CDR1 is SGHVS, CDR2 FQNEAQ. V was cut by 1 base and J by 4 bases, with 11 bases left in between.

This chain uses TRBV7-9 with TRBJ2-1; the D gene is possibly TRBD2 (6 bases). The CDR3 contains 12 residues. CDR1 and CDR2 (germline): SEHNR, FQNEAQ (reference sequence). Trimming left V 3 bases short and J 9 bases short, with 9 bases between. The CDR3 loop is CASSLTGAEQFF. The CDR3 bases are TGTGCCAGCAGCTTGACGGGAGCTGAGCAGTTCTTC.

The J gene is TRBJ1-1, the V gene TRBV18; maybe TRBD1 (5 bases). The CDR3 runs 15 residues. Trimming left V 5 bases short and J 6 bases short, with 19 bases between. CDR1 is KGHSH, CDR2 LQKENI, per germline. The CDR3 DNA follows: TGTGCCAGCTCATCTCAAACAGGAACTGGGGCTGAAGCTTTCTTT. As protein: CASSSQTGTGAEAFF.

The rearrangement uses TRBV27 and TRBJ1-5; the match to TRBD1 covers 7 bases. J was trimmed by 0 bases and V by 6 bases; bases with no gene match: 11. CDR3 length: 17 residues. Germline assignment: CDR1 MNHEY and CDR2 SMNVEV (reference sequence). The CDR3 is CASRPGGPNYSNQPQHF. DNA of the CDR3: TGTGCCAGCAGACCAGGGGGACCCAACTATAGCAATCAGCCCCAGCATTTT.

The chain's CDR3 is CASIWDSRSNQPQHF. The CDR3 DNA is TGTGCCAGCATTTGGGACAGTCGGAGCAATCAGCCCCAGCATTTT. The rearrangement joins TRBV6-5 to TRBJ1-5; 7 positions match TRBD1. CDR1 MNHEY and CDR2 SVGAGI come from the germline V gene. This CDR3 is 15 amino acids long. With 7 bases clipped from V and 1 base from J, the junction kept 7 bases outside the gene matches.

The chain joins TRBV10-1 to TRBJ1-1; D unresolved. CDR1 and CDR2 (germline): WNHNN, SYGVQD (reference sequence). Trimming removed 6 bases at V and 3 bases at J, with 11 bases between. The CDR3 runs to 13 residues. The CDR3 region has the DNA TGCGCCAGCAGCCCCAAGGGTTACACTGAAGCTTTCTTT. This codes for CASSPKGYTEAFF.

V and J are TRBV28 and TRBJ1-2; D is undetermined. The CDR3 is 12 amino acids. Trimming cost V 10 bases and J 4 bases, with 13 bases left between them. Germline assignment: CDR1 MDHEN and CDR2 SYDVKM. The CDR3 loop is CAIRDTIYGYTF. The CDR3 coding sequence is TGTGCCATCCGGGATACCATCTATGGCTACACCTTC.

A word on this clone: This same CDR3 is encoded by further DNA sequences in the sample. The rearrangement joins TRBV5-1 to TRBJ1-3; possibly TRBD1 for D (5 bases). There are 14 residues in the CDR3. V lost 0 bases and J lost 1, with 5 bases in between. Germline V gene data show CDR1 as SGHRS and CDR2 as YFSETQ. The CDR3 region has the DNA TGCGCCAGCAGCTTGGCAGGGTCTGGAAACACCATATATTTT. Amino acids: CASSLAGSGNTIYF.

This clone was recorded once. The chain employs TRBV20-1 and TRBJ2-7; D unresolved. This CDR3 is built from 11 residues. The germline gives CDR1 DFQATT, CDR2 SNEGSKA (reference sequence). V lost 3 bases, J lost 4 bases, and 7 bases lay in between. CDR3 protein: CSASPRYEQYF. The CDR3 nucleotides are TGCAGTGCTAGTCCCAGGTACGAGCAGTACTTC.

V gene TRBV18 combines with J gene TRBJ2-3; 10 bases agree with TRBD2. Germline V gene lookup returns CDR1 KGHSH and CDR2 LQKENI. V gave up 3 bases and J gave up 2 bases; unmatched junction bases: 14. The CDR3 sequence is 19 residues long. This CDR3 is CASSPPTASGSQNTDTQYF. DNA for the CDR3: TGTGCCAGCTCACCGCCAACTGCTAGCGGGAGCCAGAACACAGATACGCAGTATTTT.

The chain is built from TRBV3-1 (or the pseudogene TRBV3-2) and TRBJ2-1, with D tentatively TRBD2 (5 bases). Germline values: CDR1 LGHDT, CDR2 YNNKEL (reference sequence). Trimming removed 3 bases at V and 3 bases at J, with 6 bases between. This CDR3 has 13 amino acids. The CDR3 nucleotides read TGTGCCAGCAGCCACCGGGACTACAATGAGCAGTTCTTC. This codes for CASSHRDYNEQFF.